The 26 T cell receptor beta chains reported below all come from one sample, sequenced in a study of cytomegalovirus exposure and HLA in healthy donors. The primer mix had 60 Vbeta and 13 Jbeta primers. Measured with immunoSEQ multiplex PCR; TCRdb has only the in-frame clones, and not every one. This table has about 130,000 clones, around three quarters appearing once. Sequencing input: PBMCs. Source of these receptors: a woman aged 45-65 years in good health and CMV-seronegative.

The chain couples TRBV14 to TRBJ2-1, with D tentatively TRBD2 (5 bases). V lost 4 bases and J 3 bases, leaving 16 bases between the germline ends. The CDR3 covers 16 residues. Looked up from germline, CDR1 is SGHDN and CDR2 is FVKESK. CDR3 sequence (DNA): TGTGCCAGCAGCCCCCGAGGGCTACTAGGCTACAATGAGCAGTTCTTC. Translated: CASSPRGLLGYNEQFF. The full variable domain, rest sourced from reference TRBV14 and TRBJ2-1, is EAGVTQFPSHSVIEKGQTVTLRCDPISGHDNLYWYRRVMGKEIKFLLHFVKESKQDESGMPNNRFLAERTGGTYSTLKVQPAELEDSGVYFCASSPRGLLGYNEQFFGPGTRLTVL.

The chain employs TRBV7-3 and TRBJ2-2; unclear D gene. The CDR3 spans 16 residues. Germline CDR1 SGHTA, CDR2 FQGTGA. The V end was cut by 0 bases, the J end by 5 bases, with 13 bases between. Here the CDR3 reads CASSLTPVMVTGELFF. The DNA for the CDR3 is TGTGCCAGCAGCTTAACCCCGGTTATGGTTACCGGGGAGCTGTTTTTT.

The chain has TRBV7-9 and TRBJ2-1, with 8 nucleotides matching TRBD1. CDR1 SEHNR and CDR2 FQNEAQ come from the germline V gene (reference sequence). With 6 bases clipped from V and 4 bases from J, the junction kept 8 bases outside the gene matches. The CDR3 runs to 15 residues. The CDR3 is CASSLTGEEYNEQFF. The CDR3 DNA is TGTGCCAGCAGTTTGACAGGGGAAGAATACAATGAGCAGTTCTTC.

CDR3 sequence reads: CASSWTGRYEQYF. In DNA, the CDR3 is TGTGCCAGCAGCTGGACAGGGCGATACGAGCAGTACTTC. The J gene is TRBJ2-5, the V gene TRBV13; 8 nucleotides agree with TRBD1. The closer fit of TRBJ2-7 to the DNA end suggests the J call may be wrong. This CDR3 has 13 residues. Germline V CDR1 and CDR2: PRHDT, FYEKMQ (reference sequence).

The chain is built from TRBV30 and TRBJ2-5; D unresolved. The CDR3 contains 12 residues. Germline CDR1 GTSNPN, CDR2 SVGIG (reference sequence). V was cut by 0 bases and J by 3 bases, with 5 bases left in between. Here the CDR3 reads CAWSVNEETQYF. The CDR3 nucleotides are TGTGCCTGGAGTGTTAATGAAGAGACCCAGTACTTC.

The chain employs TRBV25-1 and TRBJ1-1; D is possibly TRBD1 (5 bases). The CDR3 runs to 13 residues. Trimming took 4 bases from V and 1 from J, leaving 7 bases between them. Germline loops: CDR1 MGHDK, CDR2 SYGVNS. CDR3 nucleotide sequence: TGTGCCAGCAGTGCCGGGGGGAACACTGAAGCTTTCTTT. Protein sequence: CASSAGGNTEAFF.

This chain links TRBV7-9 with TRBJ1-5; a possible D gene is TRBD1 (6 bases). CDR3 size: 16 residues. Germline-derived CDR1 and CDR2 are SEHNR and FQNEAQ (reference sequence). Trimming removed 4 bases from V and 1 base from J, with 14 bases in between. CDR3 sequence reads: CASSSQGIWSNQPQHF. The CDR3 DNA reads as TGTGCCAGCAGCTCACAGGGAATATGGAGCAATCAGCCCCAGCATTTT.

This rearrangement joins TRBV27 to TRBJ2-7; D is perhaps TRBD2 (6 bases). Looked up from germline, CDR1 is MNHEY and CDR2 is SMNVEV (reference sequence). This CDR3 spans 15 amino acids. V was clipped by 8 bases and J by 3 bases, with 20 bases between them. The chain's CDR3 is CASSWYGGSGYEQYF. CDR3 bases: TGTGCCAGCTCCTGGTACGGAGGGAGCGGCTACGAGCAGTACTTC.

The chain recombines TRBV28 with TRBJ2-2, with TRBD2 matching over 8 bases. Germline CDR1 and CDR2: MDHEN and SYDVKM. The CDR3 contains 15 residues. J lost 1 base, V lost 2 bases, and 0 bases had no gene match. This chain's CDR3 is CASSLLAGNTGELFF. The CDR3 DNA is TGTGCCAGCAGTTTACTAGCGGGGAACACCGGGGAGCTGTTTTTT. Together with reference TRBV28 and TRBJ2-2, the CDR3 gives the full variable domain: DVKVTQSSRYLVKRTGEKVFLECVQDMDHENMFWYRQDPGLGLRLIYFSYDVKMKEKGDIPEGYSVSREKKERFSLILESASTNQTSMYLCASSLLAGNTGELFFGEGSRLTVL.

The chain is built from TRBV28 and TRBJ1-2; the match to TRBD1 covers 8 bases. CDR3 length: 17 residues. Germline CDR1 MDHEN, CDR2 SYDVKM. Germline trimming cut 4 bases from V and 4 bases from J; bases unmatched to any gene: 14. CDR3 DNA sequence: TGTGCCAGCAGTTCCTACTCAGGACAGGGAGGCGTCTATGGCTACACCTTC. This codes for CASSSYSGQGGVYGYTF.

CDR3 protein: CASSLGETVYEQYF. CDR3 coding DNA: TGTGCCAGCAGCTTAGGGGAGACGGTCTACGAGCAGTACTTC. This rearrangement joins TRBV7-8 to TRBJ2-7; perhaps TRBD2 as D (5 bases). The CDR3 contains 14 residues. Germline CDR1 reads SGHVS; CDR2 reads FQNEAQ. V shed 1 base and J shed 3 bases, with 10 bases lying between them.

In this sample, this clone turned up a few times. The rearrangement joins TRBV9 to TRBJ2-1; TRBD2 is a possible D gene (6 bases). Germline V gene data show CDR1 as SGDLS and CDR2 as YYNGEE. Trimming took off 3 bases at V and 8 bases at J, with 12 bases between the two ends. The CDR3 covers 13 residues. In DNA form, the CDR3 reads TGTGCCAGCAGCGAGAGCATAGCGGATGAGCAGTTCTTC. It encodes CASSESIADEQFF.

This chain uses TRBV9 with TRBJ2-2, with 7 positions matching TRBD2. The V gene end was trimmed by 4 bases and the J gene end by 6 bases; junction bases not matched to a gene: 3. Germline assignment: CDR1 SGDLS and CDR2 YYNGEE. This CDR3 comprises 13 residues. The CDR3 nucleotides read TGTGCCAGCAGCCAGCGGGATTCCGGGGAGCTGTTTTTT. Its translation is CASSQRDSGELFF.

The V call is TRBV5-5, the J call TRBJ2-1, with 10 positions matching TRBD2. Losses at the gene ends were 4 bases for V and 0 bases for J; bases not matched to a gene: 1. The CDR3 is made up of 15 amino acids. CDR1 SGHKS and CDR2 YYEKEE come from the germline V gene (reference sequence). The CDR3 sequence: CASSPSGSSYNEQFF. The CDR3 DNA reads TGTGCCAGCAGCCCTAGCGGGAGCTCCTACAATGAGCAGTTCTTC.

This clone was recorded a few times. The CDR3 loop is CASSMGRGEQYF. The CDR3, as DNA: TGTGCCAGTAGTATGGGTAGGGGCGAGCAGTACTTC. This rearrangement joins TRBV19 to TRBJ2-7, with D perhaps TRBD1 (5 bases). The length of the CDR3 is 12 residues. The ends were cut back, 3 bases at V and 6 bases at J, with 9 bases in the middle. In germline, CDR1 is LNHDA, CDR2 SQIVND (reference sequence).

The V gene is TRBV5-4, the J gene TRBJ2-1; TRBD2 matches at 10 bases. Germline CDR1 is SGHNT and CDR2 is YYREEE (reference sequence). The CDR3 has 15 residues. J gave up 8 bases and V 0 bases, and 5 bases lay outside the gene matches. The CDR3, as DNA: TGTGCCAGCAGCTTGGTTCTAGCGGGAGCGGATGAGCAGTTCTTC. As protein: CASSLVLAGADEQFF.

The chain carries TRBV19 and TRBJ2-3, with a possible D match to TRBD2 (6 bases). The length of the CDR3 is 12 residues. Germline CDR1 and CDR2: LNHDA and SQIVND (reference sequence). V lost 9 bases to trimming and J lost 2 bases, with 9 bases between them. The chain's CDR3 is CASGRDTDTQYF. CDR3 nucleotides: TGTGCCAGCGGGAGAGACACAGATACGCAGTATTTT.

This clone has only a few counts. The chain employs TRBV4-3 and TRBJ2-3, with D maybe TRBD1 (6 bases). Trimming shortened V by 0 bases and J by 0 bases, and 13 bases separated the two germline ends. The CDR3 covers 17 residues. CDR1 is LGHNA and CDR2 is YSLEER in the germline V gene. CDR3 amino acids: CASSQEGAQFSTDTQYF. The CDR3 bases are TGCGCCAGCAGCCAAGAGGGGGCGCAGTTTAGCACAGATACGCAGTATTTT.

This rearrangement joins TRBV6-5 to TRBJ1-5; 9 positions agree with TRBD1. Trimming at V came to 6 bases and at J to 7 bases, leaving 4 bases not matched to a gene. CDR1 and CDR2 from the germline V gene are MNHEY and SVGAGI. The CDR3 contains 13 residues. The CDR3 region has the DNA TGTGCCAGCAGCCGGGACAGGGCCCAGCCCCAGCATTTT. Its protein product is CASSRDRAQPQHF.

This clone was observed a handful of times. The genes are TRBV10-3 and TRBJ1-5; a weak D match, TRBD1 (5 bases). Between the trimmed V and J ends, which lost 0 bases and 6 bases, there was a span of 15 bases. The CDR3 has 16 amino acids. Per the germline V gene, CDR1 is ENHRY and CDR2 is SYGVKD. CDR3 nucleotide sequence: TGTGCCATCAGTGAGTCTGAGGGGAAGGGAGGTCAGCCCCAGCATTTT. This sequence encodes CAISESEGKGGQPQHF.

A few counts support this clone. The V and J genes are TRBV6-6 and TRBJ1-2, with D possibly TRBD1 on 6 matching bases. The CDR3 sequence is 13 residues long. V was pared by 4 bases and J by 6 bases, with 12 bases between. Germline CDR1 reads MNHNY; CDR2 reads SVGAGI (reference sequence). The DNA of the CDR3 is TGTGCCAGCAGTTTTCAGGGGAGGGATGGCTACACCTTC. Amino acids: CASSFQGRDGYTF.

The chain recombines TRBV12-5 with TRBJ2-1; 10 nucleotides match TRBD1. The V gene's germline CDR1 is LGHNT and CDR2 FRNRAP. The CDR3 sequence is 12 residues long. Trimming cost V 6 bases and J 8 bases; bases outside gene matches: 1. The CDR3 DNA sequence: TGTGCTAGTGGCGGGACAGGGGATGAGCAGTTCTTC. It specifies CASGGTGDEQFF.

The rearrangement joins TRBV7-8 to TRBJ2-3, with TRBD2 identical over 7 bases. The V gene's germline CDR1 is SGHVS and CDR2 FQNEAQ. The CDR3 is 14 amino acids. V dropped 4 bases and J dropped 0; count of bases not matched to a gene: 1. The DNA of the CDR3 is TGTGCCAGCAGCTCGACTAGCAGCACAGATACGCAGTATTTT. Translation gives CASSSTSSTDTQYF.

This chain connects TRBV6-4 to TRBJ1-1; unclear D gene. Germline V CDR1 and CDR2: MRHNA, SNTAGT. The V and J ends lost 0 bases and 5 bases respectively, with 7 bases between them. The CDR3 totals 13 residues. CDR3 amino acids: CASSDSSLTEAFF. DNA of the CDR3: TGTGCCAGCAGTGACTCGAGTCTAACTGAAGCTTTCTTT.

CDR3 protein: CASRRGPGGNEQFF. DNA of the CDR3: TGTGCCAGCAGGAGGGGTCCGGGGGGAAATGAGCAGTTCTTC. The genes are TRBV6-5 and TRBJ2-1; TRBD2 agrees at 7 bases. This CDR3 is 14 amino acids long. CDR1 and CDR2 from the germline V gene are MNHEY and SVGAGI. The ends lost 6 bases at V and 7 bases at J; junction bases unmatched: 9.

The chain carries TRBV19 and TRBJ2-3; D not resolved. This CDR3 contains 11 residues. Germline V gene data show CDR1 as LNHDA and CDR2 as SQIVND (reference sequence). V was trimmed by 8 bases and J by 6 bases, leaving 9 bases between them. CDR3 loop: CASFAGDTQYF. The DNA for the CDR3 is TGTGCCAGTTTTGCCGGGGATACGCAGTATTTT. Filled out from reference TRBV19 and TRBJ2-3, the complete variable domain reads DGGITQSPKYLFRKEGQNVTLSCEQNLNHDAMYWYRQDPGQGLRLIYYSQIVNDFQKGDIAEGYSVSREKKESFPLTVTSAQKNPTAFYLCASFAGDTQYFGPGTRLTVL.